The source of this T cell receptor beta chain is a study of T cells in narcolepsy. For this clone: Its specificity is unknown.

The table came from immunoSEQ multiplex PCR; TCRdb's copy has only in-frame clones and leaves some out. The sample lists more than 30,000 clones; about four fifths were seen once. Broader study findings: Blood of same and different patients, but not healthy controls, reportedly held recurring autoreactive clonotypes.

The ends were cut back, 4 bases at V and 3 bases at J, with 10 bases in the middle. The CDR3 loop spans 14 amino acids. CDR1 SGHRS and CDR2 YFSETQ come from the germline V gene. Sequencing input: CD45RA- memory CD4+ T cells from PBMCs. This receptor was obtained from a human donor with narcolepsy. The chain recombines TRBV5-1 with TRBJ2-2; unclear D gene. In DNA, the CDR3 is TGCGCCAGCAGCCGAGGAAGGGACACCGGGGAGCTGTTTTTT. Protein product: CASSRGRDTGELFF. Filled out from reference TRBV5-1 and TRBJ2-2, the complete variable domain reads KAGVTQTPRYLIKTRGQQVTLSCSPISGHRSVSWYQQTPGQGLQFLFEYFSETQRNKGNFPGRFSGRQFSNSRSEMNVSTLELGDSALYLCASSRGRDTGELFFGEGSRLTVL.